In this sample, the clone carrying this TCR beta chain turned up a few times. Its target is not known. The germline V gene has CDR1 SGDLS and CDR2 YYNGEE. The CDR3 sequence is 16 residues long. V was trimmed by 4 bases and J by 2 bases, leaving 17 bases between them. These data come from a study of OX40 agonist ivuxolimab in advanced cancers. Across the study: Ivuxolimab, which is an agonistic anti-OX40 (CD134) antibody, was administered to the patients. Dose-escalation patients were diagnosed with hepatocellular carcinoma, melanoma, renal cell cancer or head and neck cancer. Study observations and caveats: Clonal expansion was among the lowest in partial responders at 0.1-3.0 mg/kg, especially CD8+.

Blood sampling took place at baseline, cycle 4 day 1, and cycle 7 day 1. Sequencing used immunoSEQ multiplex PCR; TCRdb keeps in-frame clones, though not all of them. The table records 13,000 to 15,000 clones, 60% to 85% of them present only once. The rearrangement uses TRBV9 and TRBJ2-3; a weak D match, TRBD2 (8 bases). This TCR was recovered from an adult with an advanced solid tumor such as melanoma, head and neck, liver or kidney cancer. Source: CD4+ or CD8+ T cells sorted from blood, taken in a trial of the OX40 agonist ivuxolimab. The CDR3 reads CASSPAGGQNTDTQYF. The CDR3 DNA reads TGTGCCAGCAGCCCCGCGGGGGGACAGAACACAGATACGCAGTATTTT.